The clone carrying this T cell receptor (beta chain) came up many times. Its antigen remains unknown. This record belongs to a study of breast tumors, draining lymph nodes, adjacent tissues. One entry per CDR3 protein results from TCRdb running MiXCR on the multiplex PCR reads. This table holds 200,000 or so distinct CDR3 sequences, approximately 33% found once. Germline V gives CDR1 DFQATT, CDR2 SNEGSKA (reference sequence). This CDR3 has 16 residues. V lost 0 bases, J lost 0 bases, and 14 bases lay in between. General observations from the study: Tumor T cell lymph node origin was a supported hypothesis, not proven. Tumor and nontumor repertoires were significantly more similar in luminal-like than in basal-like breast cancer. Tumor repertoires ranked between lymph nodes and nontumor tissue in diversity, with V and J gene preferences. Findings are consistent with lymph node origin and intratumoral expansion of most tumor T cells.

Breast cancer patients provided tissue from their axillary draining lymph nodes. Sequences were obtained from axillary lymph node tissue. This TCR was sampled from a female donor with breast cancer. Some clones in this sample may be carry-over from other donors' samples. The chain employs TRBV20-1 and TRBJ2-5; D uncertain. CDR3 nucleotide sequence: TGCAGTGCTAGAGATAATGGACGGCAGTACCAAGAGACCCAGTACTTC. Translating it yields CSARDNGRQYQETQYF.